This TCR beta chain emerged from a study of T-cell memory formation after mild COVID-19. Looking at the study overall: TCR clusters were mostly confined to one donor each.

TCRdb recomputed calls from the 5' RACE reads with MiXCR, one row per CDR3 protein. The sample carries 210,000 or so distinct CDR3 sequences, around 30% recorded once. Germline V gives CDR1 MNHEY, CDR2 SMNVEV (reference sequence). The junction had 7 bases not matched to a gene; V was cut back by 9 bases and J by 4 bases. The CDR3 covers 13 residues. Study-level findings and limits: Researchers report contracting CD4+ clones mostly in CM and EM, with CD8+ clones in EMRA. Day 15 to 85 contracting clones showed balanced CD4/CD8; day 15 to 37 expanders favored CD4+.

Worth noting for this clonotype: Its cognate antigen is unknown.

The gene calls are TRBV27 and TRBJ1-1, with 8 bases aligning to TRBD1. The sequenced sample consisted of PBMCs or a T cell subset sorted from them (not recorded which). This sequence originates from an adult woman who had mild COVID-19 (a few samples of this study predate the infection). Cell type and time point are not known. CDR3 residues: CASRLTGGTEAFF. The CDR3 DNA reads TGTGCCAGTCGATTAACAGGGGGCACTGAAGCTTTCTTT.